The 26 T cell receptor beta chains presented below share a single source sample, sequenced in a study of blood T cell repertoires in COVID-19. The method was immunoSEQ multiplex PCR; TCRdb's version includes in-frame clones alone and lacks a portion of them. The sample lists under 250,000 clones, approximately 91% seen once, with less than 3.5% in the top ten. Source material: peripheral blood. These receptors originate from a woman aged 55-75 years with acute or convalescent COVID-19.

The chain couples TRBV18 to TRBJ1-3; TRBD1 might be the D (6 bases). This CDR3 is built from 17 residues. V lost 7 bases, J lost 3 bases, and 22 bases lay in between. Germline CDR1 and CDR2: KGHSH and LQKENI. The chain's CDR3 is CASFPAGTLGLGNTIYF. CDR3 in DNA: TGTGCCAGCTTTCCGGCCGGGACATTAGGTCTTGGAAACACCATATATTTT.

This chain links TRBV15 with TRBJ2-3, with 10 bases matching TRBD2. The germline CDR1 and CDR2 sequences are LNHNV and YYDKDF (reference sequence). The J segment lost 3 bases and the V segment lost 5 bases, leaving 8 bases of the junction unmatched. CDR3 length equals 16 residues. The DNA for the CDR3 is TGTGCCACCAGCTTTCTAGCGGGAGAGGGAACAGATACGCAGTATTTT. Its translation: CATSFLAGEGTDTQYF.

The chain couples TRBV11-2 to TRBJ2-1, with TRBD2 identical over 9 bases. Germline CDR1 reads SGHAT; CDR2 reads FQNNGV. The CDR3 has 17 amino acids. The J segment lost 7 bases and the V segment lost 3 bases, leaving 13 bases of the junction unmatched. CDR3 bases: TGTGCCAGCAGCTTCCGTCGACAGGCGGGGGGGTTAAATGAGCAGTTCTTC. Residues: CASSFRRQAGGLNEQFF.

V usage is TRBV3-1 (or the pseudogene TRBV3-2) and J usage is TRBJ2-3; weak D call: TRBD2 (6 bases). The CDR3 loop spans 16 amino acids. Trimming stripped 0 bases from V and 6 bases from J, with 16 bases between. CDR1 and CDR2 from the germline V gene are LGHDT and YNNKEL (reference sequence). In nucleotides, the CDR3 is TGTGCCAGCAGCCAAGATTTAGGGACTGGAGGGGATACGCAGTATTTT. It specifies CASSQDLGTGGDTQYF.

The genes are TRBV5-1 and TRBJ1-6, with D possibly being TRBD1 (6 bases). Trimming pared 4 bases from V and 7 bases from J, leaving 21 bases between. The CDR3 has 17 amino acids. Per germline, CDR1 SGHRS and CDR2 YFSETQ. Written as DNA, the CDR3 is TGCGCCAGCAGCCTCACGGGATGGACAGCGATCAATTCACCCCTCCACTTT. Amino acid sequence: CASSLTGWTAINSPLHF.

This chain uses TRBV29-1 with TRBJ1-5; a weak D match, TRBD1 (5 bases). This CDR3 region has 13 residues. V was trimmed by 7 bases and J by 3 bases, leaving 13 bases between them. Germline V gene data show CDR1 as SQVTM and CDR2 as ANQGSEA. This chain's CDR3 is CSARAGLNQPQHF. Here the CDR3 DNA reads TGCAGCGCCCGTGCAGGGCTCAATCAGCCCCAGCATTTT.

This chain joins TRBV24-1 and TRBJ2-6, with TRBD1 as a possible D gene (6 bases). CDR1 and CDR2 (germline): KGHDR, SFDVKD. Trimming left V 9 bases short and J 0 bases short, with 11 bases between. The length of the CDR3 is 15 residues. The CDR3 loop is CATGSGVSGANVLTF. The DNA for the CDR3 is TGTGCCACCGGCTCAGGGGTCTCTGGGGCCAACGTCCTGACTTTC.

This sequence joins TRBV5-6 and TRBJ1-5; 10 positions match TRBD1. V trimming: 4 bases; J trimming: 3 bases; junction bases outside the gene matches: 4. Per germline, CDR1 SGHDT and CDR2 YYEEEE. The CDR3 is made up of 15 amino acids. DNA for the CDR3: TGTGCCAGCAGCGCGGGGACAGGGGACAATCAGCCCCAGCATTTT. It codes for CASSAGTGDNQPQHF.

The chain uses TRBV7-9 and TRBJ2-7; a possible D gene is TRBD1 (5 bases). Trimming cost V 5 bases and J 2 bases, with 19 bases left between them. This CDR3 comprises 16 residues. Germline-derived CDR1 and CDR2 are SEHNR and FQNEAQ (reference sequence). CDR3: CASSPSWQGIPYEQYF. The CDR3 nucleotides are TGTGCCAGCAGCCCCTCATGGCAGGGAATCCCCTACGAGCAGTACTTC.

The genes are TRBV5-6 and TRBJ1-2, with 9 bases identical to TRBD1. This CDR3 has 13 amino acids. The J segment lost 7 bases and the V segment lost 3 bases, leaving 4 bases of the junction unmatched. Germline values: CDR1 SGHDT, CDR2 YYEEEE. DNA of the CDR3: TGTGCCAGCAGCTCGGACAGGGGACGTGGCTACACCTTC. Its translation is CASSSDRGRGYTF.

This chain uses TRBV27 with TRBJ2-2, with 8 positions matching TRBD1. Germline CDR1 reads MNHEY; CDR2 reads SMNVEV (reference sequence). The J segment lost 5 bases and the V segment lost 3 bases, leaving 11 bases of the junction unmatched. There are 17 residues in the CDR3. The CDR3 region has the DNA TGTGCCAGCAGTTTCCCGGACAGGGCCGGAAGGACCGGGGAGCTGTTTTTT. Its translation: CASSFPDRAGRTGELFF.

The chain carries TRBV2 and TRBJ2-1; D is unclear. Trimming pared 5 bases from V and 4 bases from J, leaving 3 bases between. CDR1 is SNHLY and CDR2 is FYNNEI in the germline V gene. The CDR3 has 11 amino acids. CDR3 bases: TGTGCCAGCAGTATATACAATGAGCAGTTCTTC. It translates to CASSIYNEQFF.

Only a few counts were recorded for this clone. This chain uses TRBV6-5 with TRBJ1-3; 7 nucleotides align to TRBD1. Germline CDR1 and CDR2: MNHEY and SVGAGI. V shed 6 bases and J 1 base; nucleotides not matched to a gene: 3. The CDR3 has 14 amino acids. CDR3 region: CASSGRGSGNTIYF. CDR3 bases: TGTGCCAGCAGCGGCAGGGGGTCTGGAAACACCATATATTTT.

The chain carries TRBV9 and TRBJ1-2; TRBD1 matches at 11 bases. V trimming: 2 bases; J trimming: 8 bases; junction bases outside the gene matches: 8. This CDR3 has 15 residues. Germline V gene data show CDR1 as SGDLS and CDR2 as YYNGEE. The chain's CDR3 is CASSVWDRGDRGYTF. DNA for the CDR3: TGTGCCAGCAGCGTGTGGGACAGGGGGGATAGAGGCTACACCTTC.

The chain uses TRBV6-5 and TRBJ2-7; 9 bases match TRBD1. This CDR3 has 15 amino acids. The V gene end was trimmed by 5 bases and the J gene end by 0 bases; junction bases not matched to a gene: 5. Germline V gene sequence: CDR1 MNHEY, CDR2 SVGAGI. Written as DNA, the CDR3 is TGTGCCAGCAGTCCGGGACAGGGCCTCTCCTACGAGCAGTACTTC. This codes for CASSPGQGLSYEQYF.

The genes are TRBV7-6 and TRBJ2-5, with 7 bases aligning to TRBD2. CDR1 is SGHVS, CDR2 FNYEAQ, per germline. The CDR3 covers 15 residues. V shed 5 bases, J shed 4 bases, and the junction held 10 bases outside the gene matches. This CDR3 reads CASSPWGGVRETQYF. The CDR3 DNA is TGTGCCAGCAGCCCCTGGGGGGGAGTTAGAGAGACCCAGTACTTC. Full variable domain (outside the CDR3, taken from reference TRBV7-6 and TRBJ2-5): GAGVSQSPRYKVTKRGQDVALRCDPISGHVSLYWYRQALGQGPEFLTYFNYEAQQDKSGLPNDRFSAERPEGSISTLTIQRTEQRDSAMYRCASSPWGGVRETQYFGPGTRLLVL.

This clone has a single count. The chain couples TRBV7-9 to TRBJ1-1; 7 nucleotides match TRBD1. Germline values: CDR1 SEHNR, CDR2 FQNEAQ (reference sequence). V shed 5 bases, J shed 0 bases, and the junction held 0 bases outside the gene matches. This CDR3 region has 13 residues. In nucleotides, the CDR3 is TGTGCCAGCAGCACAGGGGTGAACACTGAAGCTTTCTTT. Its protein is CASSTGVNTEAFF.

The CDR3 region is CASSQEWTRPYEQYF. CDR3 DNA sequence: TGCGCCAGCAGCCAAGAATGGACTAGACCCTACGAGCAGTACTTC. The chain has TRBV4-1 and TRBJ2-7; 7 nucleotides line up with TRBD2. The length of the CDR3 is 15 residues. Germline assignment: CDR1 MGHRA and CDR2 YSYEKL. V lost 0 bases to trimming and J lost 2 bases; unmatched junction nucleotides: 4.

The chain is built from TRBV29-1 and TRBJ2-7; D is perhaps TRBD2 (7 bases). V lost 0 bases, J lost 2 bases, and 20 bases lay in between. CDR1 is SQVTM and CDR2 is ANQGSEA in the germline V gene. The CDR3 runs to 17 residues. The CDR3 DNA sequence: TGCAGCGTTGAAGAATCAATAGGAAGGGGGGGCACCTACGAGCAGTACTTC. Translated: CSVEESIGRGGTYEQYF.

V is TRBV5-1 and J is TRBJ1-4; 9 bases are shared with TRBD1. V shed 4 bases, J shed 5 bases, and the junction held 6 bases outside the gene matches. CDR1 is SGHRS, CDR2 YFSETQ, per germline. This CDR3 is 15 amino acids long. In DNA form, the CDR3 reads TGCGCCAGCAGCAACAACAGGGGGCGGAATGAAAAACTGTTTTTT. Translation gives CASSNNRGRNEKLFF.

Note on this clone: Other nucleotide sequences in the sample specify the same CDR3. This chain joins TRBV30 and TRBJ1-1, with unresolved D. The V and J ends lost 1 base and 3 bases respectively, with 9 bases between them. CDR1 and CDR2 from the germline V gene are GTSNPN and SVGIG (reference sequence). The CDR3 totals 13 residues. CDR3: CAWSEAGHTEAFF. CDR3 bases: TGTGCCTGGAGTGAGGCAGGCCACACTGAAGCTTTCTTT.

The V and J genes are TRBV19 and TRBJ2-6; TRBD1 matches 7 bases. The germline gives CDR1 LNHDA, CDR2 SQIVND (reference sequence). The junction had 8 bases not matched to a gene; V was cut back by 6 bases and J by 0 bases. The CDR3 is made up of 17 amino acids. DNA for the CDR3: TGTGCCAGTAGGCCGGGACAGCGCCTCTCTGGGGCCAACGTCCTGACTTTC. It codes for CASRPGQRLSGANVLTF.

The rearrangement uses TRBV7-2 and TRBJ2-7, with D possibly being TRBD2 (9 bases). Trimming stripped 5 bases from V and 4 bases from J, with 27 bases between. Germline values: CDR1 SGHTA, CDR2 FQGNSA. The CDR3 spans 18 residues. CDR3 coding DNA: TGTGCCAGCAGCCCGCACCTAGCGGGGACAGGTGGGGTGTACGAGCAGTACTTC. Encoded protein: CASSPHLAGTGGVYEQYF.

This rearrangement joins TRBV27 to TRBJ1-1; 7 nucleotides align to TRBD1. This CDR3 is 14 amino acids long. The ends lost 6 bases at V and 3 bases at J; junction bases unmatched: 7. CDR1 and CDR2 (germline): MNHEY, SMNVEV (reference sequence). The CDR3 protein is CASRRDRVDTEAFF. In nucleotides, the CDR3 is TGTGCCAGCAGGAGAGACAGGGTGGACACTGAAGCTTTCTTT.

The chain uses TRBV20-1 and TRBJ1-4; a weak D match, TRBD1 (6 bases). The CDR3 has 16 amino acids. Per the germline V gene, CDR1 is DFQATT and CDR2 is SNEGSKA (reference sequence). V was trimmed by 3 bases and J by 6 bases, leaving 20 bases between them. The CDR3 loop reads CSASGQTGSTDEKLFF. CDR3 in DNA: TGCAGTGCTAGTGGACAGACCGGCAGCACAGATGAAAAACTGTTTTTT.

V usage is TRBV19 and J usage is TRBJ2-3; 11 bases align to TRBD2. In germline, CDR1 is LNHDA, CDR2 SQIVND (reference sequence). Trimming took 0 bases from V and 4 from J; bases not matched to a gene: 3. The CDR3 consists of 16 residues. The CDR3 nucleotides are TGTGCCAGTAGTATAGATACTAGCGGGGGCGCAGATACGCAGTATTTT. Encoded protein: CASSIDTSGGADTQYF. The full variable domain, completed using reference TRBV19 and TRBJ2-3, is DGGITQSPKYLFRKEGQNVTLSCEQNLNHDAMYWYRQDPGQGLRLIYYSQIVNDFQKGDIAEGYSVSREKKESFPLTVTSAQKNPTAFYLCASSIDTSGGADTQYFGPGTRLTVL.